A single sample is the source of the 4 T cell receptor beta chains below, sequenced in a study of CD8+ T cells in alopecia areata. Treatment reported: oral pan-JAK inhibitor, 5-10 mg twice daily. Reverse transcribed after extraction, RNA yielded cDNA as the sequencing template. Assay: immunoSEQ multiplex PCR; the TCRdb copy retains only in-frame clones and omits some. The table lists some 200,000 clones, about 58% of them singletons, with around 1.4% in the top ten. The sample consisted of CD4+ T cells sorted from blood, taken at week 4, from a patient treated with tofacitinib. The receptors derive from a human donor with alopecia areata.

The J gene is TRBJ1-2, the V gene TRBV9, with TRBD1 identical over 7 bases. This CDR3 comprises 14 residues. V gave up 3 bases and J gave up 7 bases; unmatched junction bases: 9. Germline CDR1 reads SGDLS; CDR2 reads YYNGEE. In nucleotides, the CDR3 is TGTGCCAGCAGCGATACAGGGGTCCCCAGTGGCTACACCTTC. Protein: CASSDTGVPSGYTF.

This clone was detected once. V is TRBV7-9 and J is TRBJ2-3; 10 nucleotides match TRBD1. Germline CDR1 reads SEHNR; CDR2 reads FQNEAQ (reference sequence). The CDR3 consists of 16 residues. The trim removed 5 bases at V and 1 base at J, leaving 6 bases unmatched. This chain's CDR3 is CASSVDRGRGTDTQYF. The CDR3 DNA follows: TGTGCCAGCAGCGTAGACAGGGGGCGCGGCACAGATACGCAGTATTTT.

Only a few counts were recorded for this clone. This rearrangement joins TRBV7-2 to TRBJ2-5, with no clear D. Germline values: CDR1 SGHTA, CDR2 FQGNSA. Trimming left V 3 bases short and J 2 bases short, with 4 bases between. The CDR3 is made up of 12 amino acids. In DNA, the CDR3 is TGTGCCAGCAGCTTCGGTCAAGAGACCCAGTACTTC. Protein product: CASSFGQETQYF.

The CDR3 region has the DNA TGCGCCAGCAGCCTAAACAGGCAGAATGGCTACACCTTC. Residues: CASSLNRQNGYTF. The chain has TRBV5-1 and TRBJ1-2, with TRBD1 as a possible D gene (5 bases). V lost 4 bases and J 6 bases, leaving 13 bases between the germline ends. The CDR3 has 13 amino acids. Looked up from germline, CDR1 is SGHRS and CDR2 is YFSETQ.